The following is a T cell receptor (beta chain) sequence with its context. What it binds is unknown. Donors were systemically healthy Caucasian individuals from Russia aged 6 to 90 years. This CDR3 is built from 16 residues. The V end was cut by 10 bases, the J end by 0 bases, with 21 bases between. Germline CDR1 and CDR2: ENHRY and SYGVKD. A second about 7 to 12 cycle PCR used barcoded and J-beta primers. TCRdb itself ran the 5' RACE reads through MiXCR, one entry per CDR3 protein. The table lists 650,000 to 800,000 distinct CDR3 sequences, more than 45% of them singletons. The sample is drawn from a study of blood T cells in healthy people across ages. Study details: Through template switching, about one barcoded beta molecule was captured per two T cells, as measured in model experiments.

Findings and caveats of the study: Higher diversity and more naive CD4+ cells were features of long-lived donors, compared to aged donors.

The chain joins TRBV10-3 to TRBJ1-2, with a weak D call TRBD1 (6 bases). The sequence came from a woman older than 75 in good health. The sample comprised blood. The CDR3 DNA follows: TGTGCCACCAATTCCCCGGACAGTCGAACTAACTATGGCTACACCTTC. This codes for CATNSPDSRTNYGYTF.